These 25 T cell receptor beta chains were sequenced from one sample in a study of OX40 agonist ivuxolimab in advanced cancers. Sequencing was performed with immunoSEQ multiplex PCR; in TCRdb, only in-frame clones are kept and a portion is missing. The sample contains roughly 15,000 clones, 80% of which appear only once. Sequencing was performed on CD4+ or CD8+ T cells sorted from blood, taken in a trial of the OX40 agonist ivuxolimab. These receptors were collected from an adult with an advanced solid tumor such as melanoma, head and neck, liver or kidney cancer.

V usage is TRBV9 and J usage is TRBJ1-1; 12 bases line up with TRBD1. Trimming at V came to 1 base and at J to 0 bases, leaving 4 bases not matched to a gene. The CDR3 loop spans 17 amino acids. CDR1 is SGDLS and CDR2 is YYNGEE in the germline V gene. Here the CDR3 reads CASSVLGQGALNTEAFF. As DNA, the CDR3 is TGTGCCAGCAGCGTATTGGGACAGGGGGCCCTGAACACTGAAGCTTTCTTT. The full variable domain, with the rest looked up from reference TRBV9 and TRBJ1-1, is DSGVTQTPKHLITATGQRVTLRCSPRSGDLSVYWYQQSLDQGLQFLIQYYNGEERAKGNILERFSAQQFPDLHSELNLSSLELGDSALYFCASSVLGQGALNTEAFFGQGTRLTVV.

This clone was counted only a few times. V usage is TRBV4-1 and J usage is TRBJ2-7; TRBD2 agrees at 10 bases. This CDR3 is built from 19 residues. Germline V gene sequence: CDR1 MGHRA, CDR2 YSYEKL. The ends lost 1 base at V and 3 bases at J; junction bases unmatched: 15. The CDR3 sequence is CASSQGSTYTSGIVYEQYF. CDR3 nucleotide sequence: TGCGCCAGCAGCCAAGGCTCGACTTATACTAGCGGGATAGTCTACGAGCAGTACTTC.

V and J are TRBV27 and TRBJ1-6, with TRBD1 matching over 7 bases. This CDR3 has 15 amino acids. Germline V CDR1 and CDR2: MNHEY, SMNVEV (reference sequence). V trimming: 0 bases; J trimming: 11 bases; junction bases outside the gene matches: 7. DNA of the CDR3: TGTGCCAGCAGTTTATCGAGGGACAGTACGACACCCCTCCACTTT. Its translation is CASSLSRDSTTPLHF.

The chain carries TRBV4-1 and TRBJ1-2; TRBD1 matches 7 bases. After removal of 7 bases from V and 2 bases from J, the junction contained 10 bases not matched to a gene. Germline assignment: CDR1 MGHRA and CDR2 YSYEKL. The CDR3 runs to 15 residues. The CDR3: CASNLYRGQNYGYTF. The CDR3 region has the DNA TGCGCCAGCAACCTCTATAGGGGGCAAAACTATGGCTACACCTTC.

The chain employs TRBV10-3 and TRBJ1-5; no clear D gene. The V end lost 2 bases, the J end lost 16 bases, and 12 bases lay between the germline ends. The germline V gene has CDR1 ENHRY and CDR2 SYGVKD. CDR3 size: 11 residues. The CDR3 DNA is TGTGCCATCAGTGAGGGGCCCCTAGTACATTTT. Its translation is CAISEGPLVHF.

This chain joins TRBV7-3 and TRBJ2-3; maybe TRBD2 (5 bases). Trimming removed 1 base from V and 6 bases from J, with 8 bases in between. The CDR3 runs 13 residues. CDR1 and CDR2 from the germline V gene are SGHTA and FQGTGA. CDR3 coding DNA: TGTGCCAGCAGCTTAATAGGCGGGGATACGCAGTATTTT. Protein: CASSLIGGDTQYF.

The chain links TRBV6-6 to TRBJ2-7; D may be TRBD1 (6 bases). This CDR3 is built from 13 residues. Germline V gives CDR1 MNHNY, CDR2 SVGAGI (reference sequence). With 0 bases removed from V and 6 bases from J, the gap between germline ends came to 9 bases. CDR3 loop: CASSYSQGREQYF. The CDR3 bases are TGTGCCAGCAGTTACTCACAGGGACGCGAGCAGTACTTC.

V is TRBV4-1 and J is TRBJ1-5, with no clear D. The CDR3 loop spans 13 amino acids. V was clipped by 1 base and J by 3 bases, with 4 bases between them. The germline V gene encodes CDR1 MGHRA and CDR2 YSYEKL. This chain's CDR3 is CASSQVLNQPQHF. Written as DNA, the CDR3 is TGCGCCAGCAGCCAAGTGCTCAATCAGCCCCAGCATTTT.

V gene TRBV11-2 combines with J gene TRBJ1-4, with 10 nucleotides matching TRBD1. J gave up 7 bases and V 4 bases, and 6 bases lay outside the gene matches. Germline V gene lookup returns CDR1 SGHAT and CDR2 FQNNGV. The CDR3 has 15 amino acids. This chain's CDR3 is CASSSGTGVGEKLFF. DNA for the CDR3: TGTGCCAGCAGCTCTGGGACAGGGGTGGGTGAAAAACTGTTTTTT. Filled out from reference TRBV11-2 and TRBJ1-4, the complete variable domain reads EAGVAQSPRYKIIEKRQSVAFWCNPISGHATLYWYQQILGQGPKLLIQFQNNGVVDDSQLPKDRFSAERLKGVDSTLKIQPAKLEDSAVYLCASSSGTGVGEKLFFGSGTQLSVL.

CDR3 amino acids: CASWGAGSGRGETQYF. The CDR3 DNA is TGTGCCAGCTGGGGGGCCGGTAGCGGGAGAGGGGAGACCCAGTACTTC. The chain is built from TRBV2 and TRBJ2-5, with TRBD2 matching 9 bases. V lost 8 bases to trimming and J lost 5 bases; unmatched junction nucleotides: 15. Per the germline V gene, CDR1 is SNHLY and CDR2 is FYNNEI. This CDR3 region has 16 residues.

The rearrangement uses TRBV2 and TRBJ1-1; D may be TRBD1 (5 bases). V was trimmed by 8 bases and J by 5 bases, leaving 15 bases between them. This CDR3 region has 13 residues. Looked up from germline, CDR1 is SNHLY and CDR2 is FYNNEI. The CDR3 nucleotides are TGTGCCAGCTCAGGGTATTTGGGGACTGAAGCTTTCTTT. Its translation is CASSGYLGTEAFF.

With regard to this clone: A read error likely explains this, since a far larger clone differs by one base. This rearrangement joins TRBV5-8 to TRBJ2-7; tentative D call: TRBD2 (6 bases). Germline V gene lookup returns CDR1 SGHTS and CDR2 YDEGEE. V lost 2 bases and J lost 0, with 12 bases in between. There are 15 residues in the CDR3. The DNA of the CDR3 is TGTGCCAGCAGCTTTGCCCAGGGAGGCTCCTACGAGCAGTACTTC. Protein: CASSFAQGGSYEQYF.

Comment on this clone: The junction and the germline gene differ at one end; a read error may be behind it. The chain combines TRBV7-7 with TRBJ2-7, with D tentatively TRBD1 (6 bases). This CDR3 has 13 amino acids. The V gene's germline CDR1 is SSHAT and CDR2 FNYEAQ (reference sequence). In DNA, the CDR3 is TGTGCTAGCAGCACAGGGATCCCCCACGAGCAGTACTTC. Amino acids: CASSTGIPHEQYF.

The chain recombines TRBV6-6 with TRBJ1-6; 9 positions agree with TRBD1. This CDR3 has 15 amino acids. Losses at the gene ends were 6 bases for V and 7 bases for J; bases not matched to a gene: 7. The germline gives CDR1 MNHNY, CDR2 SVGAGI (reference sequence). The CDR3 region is CASSPQGASNSPLHF. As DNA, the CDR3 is TGTGCCAGCAGCCCACAGGGGGCCTCAAATTCACCCCTCCACTTT.

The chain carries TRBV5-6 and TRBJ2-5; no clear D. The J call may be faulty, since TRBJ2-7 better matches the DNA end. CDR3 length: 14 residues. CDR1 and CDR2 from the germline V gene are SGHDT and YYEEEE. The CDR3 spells CASSLRLWLREQYF. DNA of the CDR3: TGTGCCAGCAGCTTACGACTCTGGCTACGCGAGCAGTACTTC.

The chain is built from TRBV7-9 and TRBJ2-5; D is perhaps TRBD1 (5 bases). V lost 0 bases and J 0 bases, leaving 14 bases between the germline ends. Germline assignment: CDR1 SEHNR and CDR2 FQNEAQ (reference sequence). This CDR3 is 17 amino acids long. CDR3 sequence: CASSLAVQGPYQETQYF. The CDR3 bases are TGTGCCAGCAGCTTAGCTGTGCAGGGTCCGTACCAAGAGACCCAGTACTTC.

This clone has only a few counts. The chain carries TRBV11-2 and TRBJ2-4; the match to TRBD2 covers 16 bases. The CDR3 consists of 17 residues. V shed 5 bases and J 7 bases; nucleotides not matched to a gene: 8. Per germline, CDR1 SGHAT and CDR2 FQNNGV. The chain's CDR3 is CASSPGTSGRAHNIQYF. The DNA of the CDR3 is TGTGCCAGCAGCCCTGGGACTAGCGGGAGGGCCCACAACATTCAGTACTTC.

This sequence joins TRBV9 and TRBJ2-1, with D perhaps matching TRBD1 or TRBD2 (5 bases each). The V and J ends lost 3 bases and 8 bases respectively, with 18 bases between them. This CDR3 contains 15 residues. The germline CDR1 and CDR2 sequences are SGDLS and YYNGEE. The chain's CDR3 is CASSAGTMYADEQFF. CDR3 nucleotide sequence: TGTGCCAGCAGCGCAGGGACGATGTACGCCGATGAGCAGTTCTTC.

CDR3 nucleotide sequence: TGCAGCGTTGAAGTCCGGGGGATGAACACTGAAGCTTTCTTT. Translation gives CSVEVRGMNTEAFF. The V and J genes are TRBV29-1 and TRBJ1-1, with a possible D match to TRBD1 (5 bases). Deletions cut 1 base from V and 0 bases from J, with 9 bases between. The CDR3 is 14 residues long. CDR1 and CDR2 (germline): SQVTM, ANQGSEA.

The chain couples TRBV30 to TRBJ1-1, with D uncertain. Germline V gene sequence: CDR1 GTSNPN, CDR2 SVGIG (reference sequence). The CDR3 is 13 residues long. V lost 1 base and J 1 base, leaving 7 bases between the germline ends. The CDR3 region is CAWSEDGNTEAFF. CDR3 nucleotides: TGTGCCTGGAGTGAGGACGGGAACACTGAAGCTTTCTTT.

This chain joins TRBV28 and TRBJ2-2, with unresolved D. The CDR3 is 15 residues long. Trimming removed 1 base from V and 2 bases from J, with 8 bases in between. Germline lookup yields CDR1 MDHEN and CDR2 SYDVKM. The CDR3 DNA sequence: TGTGCCAGCAGTTTATTTCATAAAAACACCGGGGAGCTGTTTTTT. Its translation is CASSLFHKNTGELFF.

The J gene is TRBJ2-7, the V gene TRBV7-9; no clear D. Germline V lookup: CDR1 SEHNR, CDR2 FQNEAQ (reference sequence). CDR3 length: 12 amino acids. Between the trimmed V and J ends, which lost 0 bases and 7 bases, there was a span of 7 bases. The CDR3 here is CASSLAQGEQYF. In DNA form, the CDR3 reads TGTGCCAGCAGCTTAGCTCAAGGAGAGCAGTACTTC.

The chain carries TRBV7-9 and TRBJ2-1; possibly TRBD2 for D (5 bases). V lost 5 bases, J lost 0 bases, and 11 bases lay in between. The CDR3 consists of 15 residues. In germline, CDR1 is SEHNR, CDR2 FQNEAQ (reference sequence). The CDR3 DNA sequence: TGTGCCAGCAGCGCCCCCGGGGTCTCCTACAATGAGCAGTTCTTC. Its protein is CASSAPGVSYNEQFF. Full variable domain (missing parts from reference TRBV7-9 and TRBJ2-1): DTGVSQNPRHKITKRGQNVTFRCDPISEHNRLYWYRQTLGQGPEFLTYFQNEAQLEKSRLLSDRFSAERPKGSFSTLEIQRTEQGDSAMYLCASSAPGVSYNEQFFGPGTRLTVL.

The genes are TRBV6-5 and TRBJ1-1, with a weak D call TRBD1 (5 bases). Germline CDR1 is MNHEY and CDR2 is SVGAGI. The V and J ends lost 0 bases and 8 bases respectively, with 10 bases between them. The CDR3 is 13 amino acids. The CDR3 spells CASSYSWGSEAFF. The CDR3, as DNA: TGTGCCAGCAGTTACTCTTGGGGCAGCGAAGCTTTCTTT.

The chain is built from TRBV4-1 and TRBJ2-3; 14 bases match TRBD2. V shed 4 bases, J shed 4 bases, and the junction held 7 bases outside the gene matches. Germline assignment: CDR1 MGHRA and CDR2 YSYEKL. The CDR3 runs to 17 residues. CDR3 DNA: TGCGCCAGCAGCCTTGGACTAGCGGGGGGTTTGTCAGATACGCAGTATTTT. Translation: CASSLGLAGGLSDTQYF.